These 16 T cell receptor beta chains originate from one sample sequenced in a study of blood T cells in healthy people across ages. Sample-barcoded 5' priming and a J-beta primer mix drove a second PCR of roughly 6 to 12 cycles. MiXCR, applied by TCRdb to the 5' RACE reads, yields one record per CDR3 protein. The sample consists of under 1,000,000 distinct CDR3 sequences, around half of them appearing once. The material sequenced was blood. The receptor set was obtained from a man older than 75 in good health.

The V call is TRBV25-1, the J call TRBJ2-1; 8 nucleotides align to TRBD2. Trimming removed 4 bases from V and 2 bases from J; junction bases left unmatched: 10. The CDR3 totals 17 residues. From germline, CDR1 is MGHDK and CDR2 SYGVNS. The CDR3 loop reads CASSAPTGTSPYNEQFF. In DNA, the CDR3 is TGTGCCAGCAGTGCCCCTACCGGGACTAGTCCCTACAATGAGCAGTTCTTC.

V is TRBV24-1 and J is TRBJ2-1, with D perhaps TRBD2 (5 bases). The V gene lost 7 bases and the J gene lost 6 bases, with 12 bases spanning the gap. Germline V gene data show CDR1 as KGHDR and CDR2 as SFDVKD. The CDR3 covers 13 residues. CDR3 bases: TGTGCCACCAGCGGGCGGGTGGGCAATGAGCAGTTCTTC. It yields the protein CATSGRVGNEQFF.

This clonotype has a count of ten or more. V and J are TRBV10-3 and TRBJ2-7; unclear D gene. The V end lost 4 bases, the J end lost 1 base, and 14 bases lay between the germline ends. CDR1 is ENHRY, CDR2 SYGVKD, per germline. The CDR3 runs 15 residues. This chain's CDR3 is CAISAIAAVSYEQYF. CDR3 bases: TGTGCCATCAGTGCAATCGCGGCGGTATCCTACGAGCAGTACTTC.

The chain employs TRBV29-1 and TRBJ2-3; 10 nucleotides align to TRBD1. CDR1 and CDR2 (germline): SQVTM, ANQGSEA. V gave up 7 bases and J gave up 1 base; unmatched junction bases: 11. The CDR3 is 16 amino acids. CDR3 region: CSGPGQGEGGTDTQYF. The CDR3 bases are TGCAGCGGACCCGGACAGGGGGAAGGTGGCACAGATACGCAGTATTTT.

The V call is TRBV18, the J call TRBJ1-5, with 7 nucleotides matching TRBD1. The CDR3 spans 16 residues. The trim removed 3 bases at V and 4 bases at J, leaving 9 bases unmatched. Germline values: CDR1 KGHSH, CDR2 LQKENI. CDR3 region: CASSPYTGQQNQPQHF. CDR3 in DNA: TGTGCCAGCTCACCCTATACGGGACAGCAGAATCAGCCCCAGCATTTT.

The chain carries TRBV5-1 and TRBJ2-1; TRBD2 agrees at 8 bases. The germline gives CDR1 SGHRS, CDR2 YFSETQ. This CDR3 region has 15 residues. V lost 0 bases and J lost 7; bases outside the gene matches: 6. CDR3 DNA: TGCGCCAGCAGCTTGGTGCGGGGGGATCAAAATGAGCAGTTCTTC. This codes for CASSLVRGDQNEQFF.

The V call is TRBV5-5, the J call TRBJ2-2; tentatively, D is TRBD1 (7 bases). Trimming removed 5 bases from V and 2 bases from J, with 13 bases in between. Germline CDR1 reads SGHKS; CDR2 reads YYEKEE (reference sequence). The CDR3 sequence is 15 residues long. CDR3 DNA sequence: TGTGCCAGCAGAGGGGGGACAGTCAACACCGGGGAGCTGTTTTTT. This encodes CASRGGTVNTGELFF.

The chain is built from TRBV20-1 and TRBJ2-7, with 7 bases matching TRBD2. The CDR3 length is 13 residues. Looked up from germline, CDR1 is DFQATT and CDR2 is SNEGSKA (reference sequence). Trimming cost V 7 bases and J 5 bases; bases outside gene matches: 11. CDR3 loop: CSVHSAGDDEQYF. The CDR3 DNA sequence: TGCAGTGTCCATAGTGCGGGAGACGACGAGCAGTACTTC.

The genes are TRBV20-1 and TRBJ2-2; perhaps TRBD1 as D (5 bases). V was pared by 1 base and J by 1 base, with 13 bases between. CDR1 and CDR2 (germline): DFQATT, SNEGSKA (reference sequence). The CDR3 runs to 16 residues. CDR3 region: CSARVQGTRNTGELFF. The DNA for the CDR3 is TGCAGTGCTAGAGTTCAGGGAACCAGGAACACCGGGGAGCTGTTTTTT.

This clonotype has just a few counts. The J gene is TRBJ1-1, the V gene TRBV7-3, with D possibly TRBD1 on 6 matching bases. V was shortened by 1 base and J by 5 bases, with 11 bases between the two germline ends. CDR3 length equals 14 residues. Germline CDR1 and CDR2: SGHTA and FQGTGA. The DNA of the CDR3 is TGTGCCAGCAGCTTAAACGGGGGGCGGACTGAAGCTTTCTTT. Its protein is CASSLNGGRTEAFF.

The chain combines TRBV29-1 with TRBJ1-5; D is uncertain. The CDR3 is 13 amino acids. CDR1 is SQVTM, CDR2 ANQGSEA, per germline. V shed 4 bases and J shed 3 bases, with 10 bases lying between them. CDR3 in amino acids: CSVGGIDNQPQHF. CDR3 nucleotide sequence: TGCAGCGTTGGTGGGATTGACAATCAGCCCCAGCATTTT.

V is TRBV2 and J is TRBJ2-1; 9 nucleotides align to TRBD2. CDR3 size: 14 residues. CDR1 and CDR2 from the germline V gene are SNHLY and FYNNEI. Trimming took 1 base from V and 6 from J; bases not matched to a gene: 1. CDR3 in amino acids: CASSEVRGGNEQFF. CDR3 sequence (DNA): TGTGCCAGCAGTGAAGTGCGGGGGGGCAATGAGCAGTTCTTC.

CDR3 DNA sequence: TGCAGCGTTGGGGCAGCGGGAGTCGGGGAGCAGTTCTTC. Protein: CSVGAAGVGEQFF. The V gene is TRBV29-1, the J gene TRBJ2-1; TRBD2 matches 8 bases. Trimming cost V 4 bases and J 10 bases; bases outside gene matches: 9. This CDR3 is 13 amino acids long. Germline V gives CDR1 SQVTM, CDR2 ANQGSEA.

The genes are TRBV6-1 and TRBJ2-1; TRBD2 matches at 7 bases. The CDR3 runs to 16 residues. Germline trimming cut 6 bases from V and 0 bases from J; bases unmatched to any gene: 8. CDR1 is MNHNS, CDR2 SASEGT, per germline. CDR3 residues: CASRAPRGSSYNEQFF. Written as DNA, the CDR3 is TGTGCCAGCAGGGCACCTCGCGGGAGCTCCTACAATGAGCAGTTCTTC.

Many counts were recorded for this clonotype. The rearrangement links TRBV12-3 or TRBV12-4 to TRBJ2-3; 8 nucleotides agree with TRBD2. The CDR3 consists of 16 residues. With V trimmed by 4 bases and J by 6 bases, 12 bases remained unmatched. This CDR3 is CASSSYREPGGDTQYF. In DNA, the CDR3 is TGTGCCAGCAGTTCCTACCGGGAGCCGGGAGGGGATACGCAGTATTTT.

This clonotype was counted a single time. Given a much more abundant clone one base away, this may be a read error. The J gene is TRBJ2-7, the V gene TRBV4-3; D is ambiguous. The CDR3 spans 13 residues. Per the germline V gene, CDR1 is LGHNA and CDR2 is YSLEER. Trimming left V 0 bases short and J 9 bases short, with 12 bases between. CDR3 nucleotide sequence: TGCGCCAGCAGCCAAGACAGGAACAACGTGCAGTACTTC. It encodes CASSQDRNNVQYF.